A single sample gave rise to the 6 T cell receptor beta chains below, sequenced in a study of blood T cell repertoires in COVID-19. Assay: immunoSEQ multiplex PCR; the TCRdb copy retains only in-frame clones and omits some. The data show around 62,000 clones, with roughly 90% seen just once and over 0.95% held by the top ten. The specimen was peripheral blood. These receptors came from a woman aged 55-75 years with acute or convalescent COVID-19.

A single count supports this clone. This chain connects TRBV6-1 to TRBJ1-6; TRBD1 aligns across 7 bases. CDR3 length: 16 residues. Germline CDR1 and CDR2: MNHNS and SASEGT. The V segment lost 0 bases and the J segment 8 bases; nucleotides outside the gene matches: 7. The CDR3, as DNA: TGTGCCAGCAGTGAAGCGCGGGACAGATGGTATTCACCCCTCCACTTT. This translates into CASSEARDRWYSPLHF.

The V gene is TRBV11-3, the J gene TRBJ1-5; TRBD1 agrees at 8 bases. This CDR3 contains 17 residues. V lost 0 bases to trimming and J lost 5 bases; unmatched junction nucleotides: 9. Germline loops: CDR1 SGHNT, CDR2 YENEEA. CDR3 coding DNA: TGTGCCAGCAGCTTAGAAACAGGGGGACATTGGCATCAGCCCCAGCATTTT. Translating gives CASSLETGGHWHQPQHF.

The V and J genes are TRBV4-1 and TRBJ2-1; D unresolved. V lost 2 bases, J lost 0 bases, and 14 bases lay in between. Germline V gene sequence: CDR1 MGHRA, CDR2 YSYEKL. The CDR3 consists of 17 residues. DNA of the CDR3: TGCGCCAGCAGCCAAAGTGGTGGCAGTATCTCCTACAATGAGCAGTTCTTC. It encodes CASSQSGGSISYNEQFF.

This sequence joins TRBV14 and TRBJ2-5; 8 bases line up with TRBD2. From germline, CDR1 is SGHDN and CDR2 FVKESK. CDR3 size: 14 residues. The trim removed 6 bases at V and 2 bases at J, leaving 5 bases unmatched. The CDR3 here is CASSRGGWQETQYF. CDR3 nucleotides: TGTGCCAGCAGTCGGGGGGGTTGGCAAGAGACCCAGTACTTC.

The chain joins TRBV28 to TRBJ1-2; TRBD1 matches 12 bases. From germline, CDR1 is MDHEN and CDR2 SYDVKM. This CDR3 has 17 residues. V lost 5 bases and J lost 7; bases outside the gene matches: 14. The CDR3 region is CASSLGGVGQGARGYTF. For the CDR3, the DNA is TGTGCCAGCAGTCTCGGGGGAGTGGGACAGGGGGCGCGTGGCTACACCTTC.

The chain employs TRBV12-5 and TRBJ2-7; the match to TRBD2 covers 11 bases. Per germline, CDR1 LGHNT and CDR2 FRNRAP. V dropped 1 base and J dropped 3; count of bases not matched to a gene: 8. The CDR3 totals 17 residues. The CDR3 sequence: CASGLALAGGPRYEQYV. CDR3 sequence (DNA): TGTGCTAGTGGTTTGGCTCTAGCGGGGGGCCCACGCTACGAGCAGTACGTC.